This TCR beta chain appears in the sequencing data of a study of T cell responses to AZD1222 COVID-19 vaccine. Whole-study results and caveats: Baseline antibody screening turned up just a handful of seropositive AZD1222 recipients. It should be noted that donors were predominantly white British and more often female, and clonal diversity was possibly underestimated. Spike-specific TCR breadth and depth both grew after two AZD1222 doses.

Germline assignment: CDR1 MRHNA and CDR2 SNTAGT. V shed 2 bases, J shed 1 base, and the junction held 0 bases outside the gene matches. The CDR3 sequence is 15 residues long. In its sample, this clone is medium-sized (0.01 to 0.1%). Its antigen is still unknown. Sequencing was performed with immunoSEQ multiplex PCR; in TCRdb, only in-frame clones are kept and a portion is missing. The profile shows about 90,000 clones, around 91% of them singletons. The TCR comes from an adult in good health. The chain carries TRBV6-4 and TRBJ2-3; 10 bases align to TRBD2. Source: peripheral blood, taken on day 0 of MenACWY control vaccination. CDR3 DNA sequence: TGTGCCAGCAGTGACGGGACTAGCGGCACAGATACGCAGTATTTT. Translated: CASSDGTSGTDTQYF.